The clone carrying this T cell receptor (beta chain) was counted at least ten times. The target antigen is unknown. Germline V gene lookup returns CDR1 MNHEY and CDR2 SVGAGI. This CDR3 region has 15 residues. The V end was cut by 8 bases, the J end by 0 bases, with 16 bases between. The record originates from a study of neurological immune-mediated disorders. The unsorted libraries had their origin in 2 million PBMCs stored at -80 C. Findings and limits, study-wide: The most TCR clonal expansion was seen in HTLV-1-associated myelopathy, whereas the least was seen in multiple sclerosis, below the level in healthy controls. No CDR3 amino acid sequences were shared by expanded clones across subjects, suggesting private repertoires in all groups.

Each TCR transcript was tagged with a 10-nucleotide random UMI during 5'RACE. TCRdb reanalysed the 5' RACE reads using MiXCR and keeps one entry per CDR3 protein. The sample has more than 45,000 distinct CDR3 sequences; over 10% are singletons. The chain uses TRBV6-5 and TRBJ2-5; possibly TRBD1 for D (5 bases). Sequencing was carried out using PBMCs. This receptor was taken from a man aged 55 to 70 in good health. The CDR3 nucleotides read TGTGCCAGCCTCCCGGGCAGGGTTCACCAAGAGACCCAGTACTTC. It yields the protein CASLPGRVHQETQYF.